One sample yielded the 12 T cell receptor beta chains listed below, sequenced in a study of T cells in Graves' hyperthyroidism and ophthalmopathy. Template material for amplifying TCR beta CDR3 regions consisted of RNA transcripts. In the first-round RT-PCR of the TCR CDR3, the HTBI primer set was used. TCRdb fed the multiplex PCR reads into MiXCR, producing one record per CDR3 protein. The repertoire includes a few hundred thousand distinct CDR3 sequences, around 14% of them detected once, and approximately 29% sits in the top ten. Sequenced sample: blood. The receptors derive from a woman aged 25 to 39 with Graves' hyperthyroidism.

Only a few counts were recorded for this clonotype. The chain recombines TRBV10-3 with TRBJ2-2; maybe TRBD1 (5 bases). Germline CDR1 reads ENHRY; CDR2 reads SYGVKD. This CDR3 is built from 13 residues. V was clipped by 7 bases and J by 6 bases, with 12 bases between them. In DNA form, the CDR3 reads TGTGCCATCACCGCGACAGATCCCGGGGAGCTGTTTTTT. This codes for CAITATDPGELFF.

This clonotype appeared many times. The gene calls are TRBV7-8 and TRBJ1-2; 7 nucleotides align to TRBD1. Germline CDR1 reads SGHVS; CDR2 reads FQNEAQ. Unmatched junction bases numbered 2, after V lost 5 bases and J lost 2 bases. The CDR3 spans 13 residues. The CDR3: CASSQDRNYGYTF. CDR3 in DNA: TGTGCCAGCAGCCAGGACAGGAACTATGGCTACACCTTC.

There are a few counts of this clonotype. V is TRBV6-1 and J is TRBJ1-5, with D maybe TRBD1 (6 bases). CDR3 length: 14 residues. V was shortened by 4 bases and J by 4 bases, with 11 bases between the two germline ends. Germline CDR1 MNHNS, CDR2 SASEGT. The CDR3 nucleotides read TGTGCCAGCAGTGTTACAGGGTGGAATCAGCCCCAGCATTTT. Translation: CASSVTGWNQPQHF.

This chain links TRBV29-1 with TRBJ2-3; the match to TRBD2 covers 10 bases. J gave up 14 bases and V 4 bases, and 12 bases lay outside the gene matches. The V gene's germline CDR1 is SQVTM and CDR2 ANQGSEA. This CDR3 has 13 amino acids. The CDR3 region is CSVVGSGRSSRYF. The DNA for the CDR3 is TGCAGCGTTGTGGGTAGCGGGAGGAGTTCGCGGTATTTT.

CDR3 sequence: CSHSASGRALADTQYF. The CDR3 nucleotides are TGCAGTCATAGTGCTAGCGGGAGGGCCCTAGCAGATACGCAGTATTTT. The rearrangement uses TRBV20-1 and TRBJ2-3, with TRBD2 matching 12 bases. The CDR3 spans 16 residues. Germline assignment: CDR1 DFQATT and CDR2 SNEGSKA (reference sequence). V was clipped by 8 bases and J by 4 bases; unmatched bases: 13.

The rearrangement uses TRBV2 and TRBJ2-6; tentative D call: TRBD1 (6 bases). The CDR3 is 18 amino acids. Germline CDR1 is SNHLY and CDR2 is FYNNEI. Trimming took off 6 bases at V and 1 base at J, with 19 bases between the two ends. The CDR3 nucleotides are TGTGCCAGCAGCCCCAGGACAGCTCTGGGATCTGGGGCCAACGTCCTGACTTTC. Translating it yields CASSPRTALGSGANVLTF.

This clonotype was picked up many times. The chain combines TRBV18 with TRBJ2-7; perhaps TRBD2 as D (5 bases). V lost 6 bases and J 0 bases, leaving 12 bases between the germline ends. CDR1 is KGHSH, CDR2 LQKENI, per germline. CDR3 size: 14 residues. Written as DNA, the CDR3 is TGTGCCAGCTCTCGAGGGCCGAGCTCCTACGAGCAGTACTTC. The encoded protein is CASSRGPSSYEQYF.

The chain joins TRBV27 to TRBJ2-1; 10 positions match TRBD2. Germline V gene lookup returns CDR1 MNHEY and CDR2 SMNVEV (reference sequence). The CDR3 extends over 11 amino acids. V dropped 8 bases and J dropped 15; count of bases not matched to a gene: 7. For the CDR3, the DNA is TGTGCCAGCCCCCCTAGCGGGAGATCGTTCTTC. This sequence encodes CASPPSGRSFF.

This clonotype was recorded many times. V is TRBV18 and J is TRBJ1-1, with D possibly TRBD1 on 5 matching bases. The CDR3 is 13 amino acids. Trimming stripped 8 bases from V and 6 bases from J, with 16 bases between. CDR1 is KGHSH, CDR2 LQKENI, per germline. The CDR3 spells CASRPGTGPEAFF. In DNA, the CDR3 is TGTGCCAGCCGCCCCGGGACCGGCCCTGAAGCTTTCTTT.

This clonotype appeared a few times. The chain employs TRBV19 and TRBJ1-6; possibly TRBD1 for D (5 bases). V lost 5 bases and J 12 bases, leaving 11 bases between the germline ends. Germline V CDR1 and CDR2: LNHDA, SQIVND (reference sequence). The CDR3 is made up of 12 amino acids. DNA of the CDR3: TGTGCCAGTAGTTTCCGGGGCCAACCCCTCCACTTT. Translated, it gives CASSFRGQPLHF.

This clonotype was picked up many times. The CDR3 reads CASSLPSSHTDTQYF. The CDR3 region has the DNA TGTGCCAGCAGTTTACCCTCCTCCCACACAGATACGCAGTATTTT. V and J are TRBV28 and TRBJ2-3; D unresolved. The CDR3 is 15 residues long. From germline, CDR1 is MDHEN and CDR2 SYDVKM. The V end lost 2 bases, the J end lost 2 bases, and 11 bases lay between the germline ends.

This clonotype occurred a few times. The CDR3 sequence: CATSDQTGSYEQYF. The CDR3 DNA follows: TGTGCCACCAGTGACCAGACAGGTTCCTACGAGCAGTACTTC. The chain uses TRBV24-1 and TRBJ2-7, with D possibly TRBD1 on 6 matching bases. The CDR3 spans 14 residues. V was pared by 4 bases and J by 1 base, with 10 bases between. Germline V gives CDR1 KGHDR, CDR2 SFDVKD.